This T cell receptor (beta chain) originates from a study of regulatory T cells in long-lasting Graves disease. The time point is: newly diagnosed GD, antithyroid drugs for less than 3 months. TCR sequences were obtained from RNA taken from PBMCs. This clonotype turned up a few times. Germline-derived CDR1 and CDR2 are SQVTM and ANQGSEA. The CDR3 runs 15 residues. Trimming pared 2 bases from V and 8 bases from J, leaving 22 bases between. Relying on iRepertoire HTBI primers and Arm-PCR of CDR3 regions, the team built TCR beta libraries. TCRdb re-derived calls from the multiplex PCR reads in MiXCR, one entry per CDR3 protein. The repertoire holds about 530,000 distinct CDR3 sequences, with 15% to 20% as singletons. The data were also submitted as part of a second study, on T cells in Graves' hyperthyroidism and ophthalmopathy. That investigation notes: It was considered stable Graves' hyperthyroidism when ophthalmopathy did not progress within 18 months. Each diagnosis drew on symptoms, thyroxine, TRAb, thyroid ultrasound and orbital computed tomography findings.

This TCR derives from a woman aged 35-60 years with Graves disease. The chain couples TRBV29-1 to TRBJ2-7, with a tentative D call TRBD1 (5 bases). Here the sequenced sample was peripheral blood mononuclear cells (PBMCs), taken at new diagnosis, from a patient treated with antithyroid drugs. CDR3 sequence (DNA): TGCAGCGTTGAATTAGTGGACACGGGCGATTACAAGCAGTACTTC. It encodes CSVELVDTGDYKQYF.